This T cell receptor beta chain was profiled in a study of neurological immune-mediated disorders. In TCRdb, the 5' RACE reads were re-called with MiXCR into one record per CDR3 protein. This sample has just over 95,000 distinct CDR3 sequences, with roughly 4% found just once. The study's findings and limits: Because no CDR3 amino acid sequences were shared across subjects by expanded clones, private repertoires were suggested in all groups.

This clonotype was counted ten times or more. The target antigen is unknown. The unsorted libraries were made from 2 million PBMCs kept at -80 C. The sequence derives from a woman between 18 and 29 years old with multiple sclerosis. Sequenced sample: PBMCs.

The CDR3 nucleotides are TGCGCCAGCAGCTCCTCGGGAGGAAACACCATATATTTT. It translates to CASSSSGGNTIYF. The rearrangement links TRBV5-1 to TRBJ1-3; no definite D call. CDR1 and CDR2 (germline): SGHRS, YFSETQ. Trimming pared 3 bases from V and 4 bases from J, leaving 8 bases between. This CDR3 has 13 residues.